This TCR beta chain was identified during a study of OX40 agonist ivuxolimab in advanced cancers. Some background on the complete study: The costimulatory receptor OX40 (CD134) was targeted by ivuxolimab, a fully human IgG2 agonistic monoclonal antibody. Intravenous ivuxolimab was administered to patients every 2 weeks at six dose levels: 0.01, 0.1, 0.3, 1.5, 3 and 10 mg/kg. Among the 50 to 55 dose-escalation patients, approximately 20 had hepatocellular carcinoma, roughly 15 melanoma, 9 renal cell carcinoma and 9 head and neck cancer. In the dose-escalation cohort, 75% to 85% of patients were male, and the mean age was approximately 60 years with a range of about 20 to 80. Prior anti-PD-1, anti-PD-L1 or anti-CTLA-4 therapy was permitted, and checkpoint inhibitors had been received by around 39% of dose-escalation patients. Partial responses were achieved by three dose-escalation patients, of whom one had hepatocellular carcinoma and two had cutaneous melanoma. The purpose of peripheral TCRbeta sequencing was to test whether ivuxolimab changed TCR sequence diversity and led to clonal T-cell expansion. The paper describes the monotherapy dose-escalation part (N = 52 patients) of the phase I trial of ivuxolimab.

Counted from cysteine to phenylalanine, this CDR3 has 16 amino acids. The DNA shown is the 48-base CDR3, in frame from base 1. V loses 0 bases of germline sequence and J loses 2 bases, and the interval between the two ends is 13 bases. Looking up the germline V gene yields CDR1 SGDLS and CDR2 YYNGEE. Genomic DNA was isolated from the sorted cells so that the TCRbeta CDR3 region could be sequenced. The immunoSEQ Assay was used for sequencing of TCRbeta CDR3 regions. Drawn from immuneACCESS, this table holds only the in-frame rearrangements with V and J called that TCRdb kept. Clones are partly lost; checked studies trace under half to an unresolved V gene and leave the rest unexplained. For this sample the table gives approximately 80,000 clones, of which 70% to 85% were detected only once. Clones ranked in the top ten supply about 4% of the sample. The trial excluded patients who had a history of autoimmune disease or who were on systemic immunosuppression. Peripheral blood for TCR sequencing was collected from all dose cohorts at baseline, on cycle 4 day 1, and on cycle 7 day 1. The samples were drawn from a first-in-human, open-label, multicenter phase I dose-escalation trial of ivuxolimab. Adults with locally advanced or metastatic melanoma, renal cell carcinoma, hepatocellular carcinoma or head and neck squamous cell carcinoma were enrolled in the trial. CD4+ and CD8+ T cells were sorted separately from peripheral blood before TCR sequencing.

This clone has a single count. Its antigen target is currently unknown. Within one base of it there is no much larger clone, and no base qualities were kept. Here is what the overall study found, with its caveats: After ivuxolimab, more expanded clones were found on average in CD8+ T cells than in CD4+ T cells. At doses of 0.1 to 3.0 mg/kg, clonal expansion of both CD4+ and CD8+ blood T cells was observed from baseline to week 6. In the 0.1-3.0 mg/kg groups, partial responders were among the patients with the lowest normalized peripheral clonal expansion, particularly in CD8+ T cells. The antigen specificity of the clonally expanded peripheral T cells was not determined. Low levels of normalized T-cell clonal expansion were also seen in some patients who did not respond.

The sample consisted of CD4+ or CD8+ T cells sorted from blood, taken in a trial of the OX40 agonist ivuxolimab. The receptor chain draws on TRBV9 and TRBJ2-3; TRBD1 is a weak D gene call, 6 bases matching. The TCR originated in an adult with an advanced solid tumor such as melanoma, head and neck, liver or kidney cancer. This receptor carries the CDR3 CASSVATGTFTDTQYF. The DNA sequence follows: TGTGCCAGCAGCGTAGCTACAGGGACCTTCACAGATACGCAGTATTTT.